These 9 T cell receptor beta chains came from one sample sequenced in a study of blood T cell repertoires in COVID-19. Data came from immunoSEQ multiplex PCR; TCRdb stores just in-frame clones and leaves some out. The table has tens of thousands of clones, around 80% seen once; the top ten hold about 12%. Source material: peripheral blood. Every receptor here comes from a human donor in a cohort sampled during active COVID-19.

This chain uses TRBV24-1 with TRBJ2-2; TRBD2 might be the D (6 bases). The germline CDR1 and CDR2 sequences are KGHDR and SFDVKD. V lost 4 bases to trimming and J lost 3 bases, with 11 bases between them. The CDR3 covers 15 residues. CDR3: CATSEAGGDTGELFF. The CDR3 region has the DNA TGTGCCACCAGTGAGGCGGGCGGGGACACCGGGGAGCTGTTTTTT.

This clone was seen just once. The V call is TRBV6-6, the J call TRBJ1-5, with D perhaps TRBD1 (5 bases). CDR3 size: 14 residues. Germline CDR1 is MNHNY and CDR2 is SVGAGI (reference sequence). Between the trimmed V and J ends, which lost 2 bases and 4 bases, there was a span of 9 bases. The CDR3 loop is CASSYRQGNQPQHF. The DNA for the CDR3 is TGTGCCAGCAGTTACCGGCAGGGTAATCAGCCCCAGCATTTT.

This clone was picked up a small number of times. The chain couples TRBV19 to TRBJ2-7; TRBD1 matches 11 bases. CDR3 size: 12 residues. V lost 9 bases to trimming and J lost 6 bases; unmatched junction nucleotides: 4. Germline CDR1 is LNHDA and CDR2 is SQIVND (reference sequence). The CDR3, as DNA: TGTGCCAGCAGGGACAGGGGGTTCGAGCAGTACTTC. It translates to CASRDRGFEQYF. The full variable domain, completed using reference TRBV19 and TRBJ2-7, is DGGITQSPKYLFRKEGQNVTLSCEQNLNHDAMYWYRQDPGQGLRLIYYSQIVNDFQKGDIAEGYSVSREKKESFPLTVTSAQKNPTAFYLCASRDRGFEQYFGPGTRLTVT.

The genes are TRBV5-1 and TRBJ2-7, with D possibly matching TRBD2 (7 bases). Germline CDR1 SGHRS, CDR2 YFSETQ. The V end lost 7 bases, the J end lost 0 bases, and 17 bases lay between the germline ends. The CDR3 spans 15 residues. The CDR3 reads CASRQRGGSSYEQYF. The CDR3 DNA is TGCGCCAGCCGACAAAGGGGGGGAAGCTCCTACGAGCAGTACTTC.

The chain combines TRBV7-9 with TRBJ1-2, with D possibly matching TRBD1 (5 bases). Germline values: CDR1 SEHNR, CDR2 FQNEAQ (reference sequence). Trimming removed 1 base at V and 0 bases at J, with 6 bases between. CDR3 size: 14 residues. The CDR3 DNA is TGTGCCAGCAGCTTAGAACAGGCTAACTATGGCTACACCTTC. This codes for CASSLEQANYGYTF.

V gene TRBV12-3 or TRBV12-4 combines with J gene TRBJ2-7, with D hard to call. Trimming stripped 6 bases from V and 2 bases from J, with 8 bases between. CDR3 length: 12 residues. CDR3 region: CASSTSAYEQYF. CDR3 coding DNA: TGTGCCAGCAGCACGTCAGCCTACGAGCAGTACTTC.

The chain is built from TRBV29-1 and TRBJ1-3; D ambiguous. The V end was cut by 6 bases, the J end by 3 bases, with 6 bases between. The germline V gene has CDR1 SQVTM and CDR2 ANQGSEA. The CDR3 extends over 11 amino acids. The CDR3 DNA reads as TGCAGCGTAGAGGATGGAAACACCATATATTTT. Translated, it gives CSVEDGNTIYF.

The chain employs TRBV3-1 (or the pseudogene TRBV3-2) and TRBJ1-1, with a weak D call TRBD1 (5 bases). V was shortened by 4 bases and J by 4 bases, with 13 bases between the two germline ends. Germline V lookup: CDR1 LGHDT, CDR2 YNNKEL (reference sequence). This CDR3 contains 14 residues. Here the CDR3 reads CASSPLSGPTEAFF. The CDR3 DNA reads as TGTGCCAGCAGCCCACTTTCAGGGCCCACTGAAGCTTTCTTT.

The chain's CDR3 is CASSYSGQPNTGELFF. The CDR3 DNA is TGTGCCAGCAGTTACTCGGGCCAGCCTAACACCGGGGAGCTGTTTTTT. The rearrangement uses TRBV6-6 and TRBJ2-2; D not certain. CDR3 length equals 16 residues. Trimming took 0 bases from V and 2 from J, leaving 10 bases between them. The V gene's germline CDR1 is MNHNY and CDR2 SVGAGI (reference sequence).